A single sample is the source of the 26 T cell receptor beta chains below, sequenced in a study of blood T cells in healthy people across ages. For the second PCR, which ran for roughly 6 to 12 cycles, a sample-barcoded 5' primer and a J-beta primer mix were used. TCRdb re-called the 5' RACE reads through MiXCR, storing one row per CDR3 protein. The sample shows about 970,000 distinct CDR3 sequences, just over 50% of them seen only once. The sequenced material came from blood. These receptors came from a woman in her sixties or seventies in good health.

This chain uses TRBV18 with TRBJ2-5; perhaps TRBD2 as D (6 bases). V was clipped by 4 bases and J by 0 bases, with 15 bases between them. Germline V gene lookup returns CDR1 KGHSH and CDR2 LQKENI. The CDR3 has 16 residues. CDR3 nucleotide sequence: TGTGCCAGCTCACTCCTAAGCGGGCAGTACCAAGAGACCCAGTACTTC. It encodes CASSLLSGQYQETQYF.

The chain recombines TRBV5-6 with TRBJ2-1; the D gene is possibly TRBD1 (5 bases). CDR1 is SGHDT, CDR2 YYEEEE, per germline. The CDR3 covers 16 residues. V lost 4 bases to trimming and J lost 2 bases, with 16 bases between them. The CDR3 spells CASSEENRRPYNEQFF. CDR3 in DNA: TGTGCCAGCAGCGAAGAAAACAGGCGACCCTACAATGAGCAGTTCTTC.

With regard to this clonotype: The junction shows a germline mismatch at one end, possibly a read error. This chain connects TRBV18 to TRBJ2-5; 8 bases align to TRBD2. The better agreement between TRBJ2-7 and the DNA end casts doubt on the J call. Germline loops: CDR1 KGHSH, CDR2 LQKENI. The CDR3 totals 15 residues. The CDR3 sequence is CSSNAFAGGENEQYF. As DNA, the CDR3 is TGTTCCAGCAATGCCTTCGCGGGAGGAGAAAACGAGCAGTACTTC.

The genes are TRBV4-3 and TRBJ1-2; no clear D. The CDR3 covers 14 residues. Germline values: CDR1 LGHNA, CDR2 YSLEER. V lost 1 base and J 4 bases, leaving 10 bases between the germline ends. This chain's CDR3 is CASSQVSRGYGYTF. Written as DNA, the CDR3 is TGCGCCAGCAGCCAAGTCTCAAGAGGCTATGGCTACACCTTC.

The V call is TRBV4-3, the J call TRBJ2-6; D is possibly TRBD1 or TRBD2 (5 bases each). Germline assignment: CDR1 LGHNA and CDR2 YSLEER. The CDR3 sequence is 17 residues long. V was clipped by 0 bases and J by 0 bases, with 9 bases between them. The CDR3 nucleotides are TGCGCCAGCAGCCAAGATCCGAGGGGCTCTGGGGCCAACGTCCTGACTTTC. It is translated as CASSQDPRGSGANVLTF.

The rearrangement uses TRBV12-3 or TRBV12-4 and TRBJ1-4, with D perhaps matching TRBD1 (6 bases). There are 16 residues in the CDR3. Trimming took off 3 bases at V and 4 bases at J, with 15 bases between the two ends. The CDR3 here is CASSLSGDTYNEKLFF. The CDR3 DNA reads as TGTGCCAGCAGTTTGTCGGGGGACACCTATAATGAAAAACTGTTTTTT.

The rearrangement links TRBV20-1 to TRBJ2-5; D gene unclear. V was shortened by 3 bases and J by 6 bases, with 20 bases between the two germline ends. The CDR3 length is 15 residues. Germline lookup yields CDR1 DFQATT and CDR2 SNEGSKA (reference sequence). CDR3 sequence (DNA): TGCAGTGCTAGTAAGGGTCAGGTTAATAAGCAGACCCAGTACTTC. Translation: CSASKGQVNKQTQYF.

This clonotype occurred a few times. The chain employs TRBV4-3 and TRBJ2-4; no firm D call. V was cut by 0 bases and J by 0 bases, with 9 bases left in between. Germline CDR1 is LGHNA and CDR2 is YSLEER. The CDR3 consists of 16 residues. CDR3 nucleotides: TGCGCCAGCAGCCAAGAAGGACGCGGAGCCAAAAACATTCAGTACTTC. It yields the protein CASSQEGRGAKNIQYF.

The V gene is TRBV20-1, the J gene TRBJ2-7; D may be TRBD1 (5 bases). Germline loops: CDR1 DFQATT, CDR2 SNEGSKA (reference sequence). The V and J ends lost 6 bases and 2 bases respectively, with 20 bases between them. This CDR3 region has 15 residues. CDR3 nucleotides: TGCAGTGCGTCCGCAGGGCACGGTGGAACCTACGAGCAGTACTTC. This sequence encodes CSASAGHGGTYEQYF.

The chain couples TRBV27 to TRBJ2-5; 13 bases agree with TRBD2. Germline V gives CDR1 MNHEY, CDR2 SMNVEV (reference sequence). There are 16 residues in the CDR3. The trim removed 5 bases at V and 4 bases at J, leaving 7 bases unmatched. CDR3 residues: CASSKTSGRLVETQYF. The CDR3 DNA reads TGTGCCAGCAGTAAGACTAGCGGGAGGCTAGTAGAGACCCAGTACTTC.

As concerns this clonotype: One end of the junction fails to match germline, which may point to a read error. This chain links TRBV5-1 with TRBJ2-1, with D tentatively TRBD2 (5 bases). From germline, CDR1 is SGHRS and CDR2 YFSETQ. CDR3 length: 13 amino acids. For the CDR3, the DNA is TGCGCCAGCAGCACCGAACTAGGGAATGCGCAGTTCTTC. The encoded protein is CASSTELGNAQFF.

The chain uses TRBV5-1 and TRBJ1-5; tentatively, D is TRBD1 (6 bases). Trimming stripped 4 bases from V and 7 bases from J, with 21 bases between. CDR1 is SGHRS and CDR2 is YFSETQ in the germline V gene. The CDR3 length is 16 residues. The CDR3 sequence: CASSDGDMVGGQPQHF. The DNA for the CDR3 is TGCGCCAGCAGCGATGGGGACATGGTTGGAGGACAGCCCCAGCATTTT.

The CDR3 coding sequence is TGTGCCAGCAGCTTGGGGACCGCCAGCGAGGAGCAGTTCTTC. It codes for CASSLGTASEEQFF. The J gene is TRBJ2-1, the V gene TRBV7-8; either TRBD1 or TRBD2 may fit D (5 bases each). Germline lookup yields CDR1 SGHVS and CDR2 FQNEAQ. The V gene lost 3 bases and the J gene lost 10 bases, with 16 bases spanning the gap. The CDR3 consists of 14 residues.

The chain links TRBV18 to TRBJ2-3, with D hard to call. V shed 2 bases and J shed 5 bases, with 14 bases lying between them. The CDR3 is 15 residues long. The germline V gene has CDR1 KGHSH and CDR2 LQKENI. In nucleotides, the CDR3 is TGTGCCAGCTCACCAGGGTCCTTACAAAGAGATACGCAGTATTTT. Its translation: CASSPGSLQRDTQYF.

Worth noting for this clonotype: One junction end disagrees with the germline gene, perhaps due to a read error. V usage is TRBV20-1 and J usage is TRBJ2-3; TRBD2 agrees at 7 bases. Germline lookup yields CDR1 DFQATT and CDR2 SNEGSKA (reference sequence). The CDR3 covers 15 residues. The CDR3 sequence is CSTSPAPGRAATQYF. CDR3 nucleotides: TGCAGTACTAGCCCCGCCCCTGGGAGGGCCGCTACGCAGTATTTT.

The rearrangement joins TRBV7-2 to TRBJ2-1; D not resolved. V was clipped by 2 bases and J by 6 bases, with 5 bases between them. This CDR3 is built from 12 residues. CDR1 is SGHTA, CDR2 FQGNSA, per germline. The CDR3 reads CASSLSANEQFF. The CDR3 DNA sequence: TGTGCCAGCAGCTTAAGTGCCAATGAGCAGTTCTTC. The variable domain in full, with the rest retrieved from reference TRBV7-2 and TRBJ2-1, is GAGVSQSPSNKVTEKGKDVELRCDPISGHTALYWYRQSLGQGLEFLIYFQGNSAPDKSGLPSDRFSAERTGGSVSTLTIQRTQQEDSAVYLCASSLSANEQFFGPGTRLTVL.

This clonotype came up a few times. The CDR3 DNA is TGTGCCAGCAGCCAAGCGGAGTGGGGACTAGGCGTAGATACGCAGTATTTT. Its translation is CASSQAEWGLGVDTQYF. V usage is TRBV3-1 and J usage is TRBJ2-3; TRBD2 aligns across 8 bases. V was clipped by 1 base and J by 5 bases; unmatched bases: 11. The CDR3 consists of 17 residues. Germline loops: CDR1 LGHDT, CDR2 YNNKEL (reference sequence).

The gene calls are TRBV4-1 and TRBJ2-3, with 13 bases that match TRBD2. The germline V gene encodes CDR1 MGHRA and CDR2 YSYEKL. The CDR3 totals 17 residues. After removal of 4 bases from V and 3 bases from J, the junction contained 7 bases not matched to a gene. CDR3 sequence (DNA): TGCGCCAGCAGCCTGGGACTAGCGGGAATGATTACAGATACGCAGTATTTT. This gives the protein CASSLGLAGMITDTQYF.

The J gene is TRBJ1-5, the V gene TRBV6-6; 10 bases match TRBD1. V shed 8 bases, J shed 4 bases, and the junction held 14 bases outside the gene matches. The CDR3 runs to 17 residues. CDR1 and CDR2 (germline): MNHNY, SVGAGI (reference sequence). The CDR3 sequence: CASLPRSGTGVNQPQHF. In nucleotides, the CDR3 is TGTGCCAGCCTCCCCCGGTCCGGGACAGGGGTAAATCAGCCCCAGCATTTT.

The chain has TRBV30 and TRBJ1-2; no definite D call. V shed 3 bases and J shed 0 bases, with 17 bases lying between them. Germline lookup yields CDR1 GTSNPN and CDR2 SVGIG (reference sequence). The length of the CDR3 is 16 residues. For the CDR3, the DNA is TGTGCCTGGAGCGCCATGCCCGGACTGTCTAACTATGGCTACACCTTC. As protein: CAWSAMPGLSNYGYTF.

This clonotype was observed a handful of times. The CDR3 DNA sequence: TGTGCCAGCAGCTTAGCAGCCTGGACTAGCGGATCCTACGAGCAGTACTTC. This translates into CASSLAAWTSGSYEQYF. The chain is built from TRBV11-2 and TRBJ2-7; the match to TRBD2 covers 10 bases. Germline V gene sequence: CDR1 SGHAT, CDR2 FQNNGV. V lost 1 base to trimming and J lost 1 base; unmatched junction nucleotides: 7. The CDR3 runs 17 residues. Drawing the rest from reference TRBV11-2 and TRBJ2-7, the complete variable domain is EAGVAQSPRYKIIEKRQSVAFWCNPISGHATLYWYQQILGQGPKLLIQFQNNGVVDDSQLPKDRFSAERLKGVDSTLKIQPAKLEDSAVYLCASSLAAWTSGSYEQYFGPGTRLTVT.

This rearrangement joins TRBV4-1 to TRBJ2-2; D remains ambiguous. This CDR3 is 15 amino acids long. The ends were cut back, 3 bases at V and 5 bases at J, with 13 bases in the middle. Germline values: CDR1 MGHRA, CDR2 YSYEKL. CDR3 DNA: TGCGCCAGCAGCCACCCCCTTACACGTACCGGGGAGCTGTTTTTT. Translated, it gives CASSHPLTRTGELFF.

The chain has TRBV7-2 and TRBJ1-1; D gene ambiguous. With 4 bases removed from V and 1 base from J, the gap between germline ends came to 10 bases. The CDR3 runs 14 residues. CDR1 is SGHTA and CDR2 is FQGNSA in the germline V gene. Here the CDR3 reads CASSSRRENTEAFF. CDR3 coding DNA: TGTGCCAGCAGCTCCCGACGGGAGAACACTGAAGCTTTCTTT. Together with reference TRBV7-2 and TRBJ1-1, the CDR3 gives the full variable domain: GAGVSQSPSNKVTEKGKDVELRCDPISGHTALYWYRQSLGQGLEFLIYFQGNSAPDKSGLPSDRFSAERTGGSVSTLTIQRTQQEDSAVYLCASSSRRENTEAFFGQGTRLTVV.

Turning to this clonotype: A clone one base away is much larger, so this may be a read error. This sequence joins TRBV29-1 and TRBJ2-4, with 8 positions matching TRBD1. This CDR3 comprises 14 residues. Trimming at V came to 7 bases and at J to 2 bases, leaving 7 bases not matched to a gene. Germline V gives CDR1 SQVTM, CDR2 ANQGSEA. Written as DNA, the CDR3 is TGCAGCGCCCGGGACAGGCAGTCCAAAAACATTCAGTACTTC. This sequence encodes CSARDRQSKNIQYF.

With regard to this clonotype: One junction end does not reproduce the germline sequence, and a read error may be involved. The chain joins TRBV7-2 to TRBJ2-4; no firm D call. This CDR3 is 15 amino acids long. Germline V gene data show CDR1 as SGHTA and CDR2 as FQGNSA. The CDR3 is CASSLEGNRQETQSF. CDR3 nucleotides: TGTGCCAGCAGCTTAGAAGGGAACCGGCAAGAGACCCAGTCCTTC. The full variable domain, rest sourced from reference TRBV7-2 and TRBJ2-4, is GAGVSQSPSNKVTEKGKDVELRCDPISGHTALYWYRQSLGQGLEFLIYFQGNSAPDKSGLPSDRFSAERTGGSVSTLTIQRTQQEDSAVYLCASSLEGNRQETQSFGAGTRLSVL.

The V gene is TRBV24-1, the J gene TRBJ2-3; 13 bases agree with TRBD2. The germline V gene has CDR1 KGHDR and CDR2 SFDVKD. This CDR3 spans 16 amino acids. V shed 3 bases and J 5 bases; nucleotides not matched to a gene: 4. CDR3 sequence reads: CATSDRTSGSGDTQYF. DNA for the CDR3: TGTGCCACCAGTGATCGGACTAGCGGGAGTGGAGATACGCAGTATTTT.